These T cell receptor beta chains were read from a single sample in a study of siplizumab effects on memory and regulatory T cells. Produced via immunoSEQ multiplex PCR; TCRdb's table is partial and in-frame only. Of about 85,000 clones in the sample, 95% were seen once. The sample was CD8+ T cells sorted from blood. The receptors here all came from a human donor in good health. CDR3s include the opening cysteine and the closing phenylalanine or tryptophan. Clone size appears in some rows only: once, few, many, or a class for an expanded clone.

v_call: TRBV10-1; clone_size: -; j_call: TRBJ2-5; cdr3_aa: CAWAGENQETQYF
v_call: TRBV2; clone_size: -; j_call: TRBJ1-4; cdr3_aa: CASSDGPTNEKLFF
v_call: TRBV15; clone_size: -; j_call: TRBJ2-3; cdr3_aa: CATSRGTSGRGADTQYF
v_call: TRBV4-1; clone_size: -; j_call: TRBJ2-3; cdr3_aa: CASSQDSGRADTQYF
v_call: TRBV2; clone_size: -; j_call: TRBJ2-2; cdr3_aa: CASTQVTGELFF
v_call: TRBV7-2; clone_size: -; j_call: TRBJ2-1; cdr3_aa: CASSLALWRNEQFF
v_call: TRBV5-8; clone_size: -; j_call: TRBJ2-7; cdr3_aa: CASSLRTGNEQYF
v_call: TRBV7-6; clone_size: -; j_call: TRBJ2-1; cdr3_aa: CASSLGGINEQFF
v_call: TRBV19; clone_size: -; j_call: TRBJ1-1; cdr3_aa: CASSMRPGLNTEAFF
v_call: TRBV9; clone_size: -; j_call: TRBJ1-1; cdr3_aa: CASSARGTSKWDTEAFF
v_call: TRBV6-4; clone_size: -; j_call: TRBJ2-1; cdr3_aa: CASSLSSYNEQFF
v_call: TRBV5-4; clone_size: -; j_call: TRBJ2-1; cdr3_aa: CASSPRGRNEQFF
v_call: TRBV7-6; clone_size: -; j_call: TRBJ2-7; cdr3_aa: CASSCLIAEKLYEQYF
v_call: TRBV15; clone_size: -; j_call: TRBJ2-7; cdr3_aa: CATSGQGASYEQYF
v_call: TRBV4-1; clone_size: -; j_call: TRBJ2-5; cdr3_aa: CASSQILTVQETQYF
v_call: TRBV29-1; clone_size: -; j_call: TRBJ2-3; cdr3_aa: CSVKGLAGTDTQYF
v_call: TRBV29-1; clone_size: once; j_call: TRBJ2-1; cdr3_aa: CSVEDSRTNYNEQFF
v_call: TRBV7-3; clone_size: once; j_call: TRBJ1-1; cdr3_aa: CASSLAGQGNTEAFF
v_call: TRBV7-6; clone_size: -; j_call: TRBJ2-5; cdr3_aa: CASNRPGVGGSGETQYF
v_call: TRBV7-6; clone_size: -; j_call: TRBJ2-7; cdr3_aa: CASSPIEDRPYEQYF
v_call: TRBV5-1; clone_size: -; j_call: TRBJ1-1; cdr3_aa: CASSRTGGGEAFF
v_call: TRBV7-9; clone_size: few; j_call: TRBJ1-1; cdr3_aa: CASTEHSMTADEAFF
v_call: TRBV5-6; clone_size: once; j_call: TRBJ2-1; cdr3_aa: CASSLGLGRQQFF
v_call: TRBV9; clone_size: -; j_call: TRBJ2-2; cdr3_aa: CASSVATNVAGTESGELFF